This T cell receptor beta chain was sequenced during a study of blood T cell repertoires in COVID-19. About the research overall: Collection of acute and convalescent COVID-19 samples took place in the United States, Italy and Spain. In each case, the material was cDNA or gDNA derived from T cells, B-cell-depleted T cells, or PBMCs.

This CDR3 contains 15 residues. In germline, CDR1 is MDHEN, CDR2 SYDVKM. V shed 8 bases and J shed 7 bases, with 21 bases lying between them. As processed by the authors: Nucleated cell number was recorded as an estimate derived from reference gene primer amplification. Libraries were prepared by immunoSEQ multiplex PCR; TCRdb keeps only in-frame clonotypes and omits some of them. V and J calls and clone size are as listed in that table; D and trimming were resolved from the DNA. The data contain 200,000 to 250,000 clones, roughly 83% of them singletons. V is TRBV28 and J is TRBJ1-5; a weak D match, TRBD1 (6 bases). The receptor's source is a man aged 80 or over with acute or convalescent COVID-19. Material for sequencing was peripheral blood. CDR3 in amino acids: CASQQGRGFRQPQHF. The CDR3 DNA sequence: TGTGCCAGCCAACAGGGCAGAGGATTCCGGCAGCCCCAGCATTTT. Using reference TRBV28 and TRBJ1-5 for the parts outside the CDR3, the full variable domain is DVKVTQSSRYLVKRTGEKVFLECVQDMDHENMFWYRQDPGLGLRLIYFSYDVKMKEKGDIPEGYSVSREKKERFSLILESASTNQTSMYLCASQQGRGFRQPQHFGDGTRLSIL.